The rows below give T cell receptor beta chains drawn from one sample of a study of blood T cell repertoires in COVID-19. This table comes from immunoSEQ multiplex PCR, and its TCRdb copy is limited to in-frame clones, with some not included. The table includes some 120,000 clones, 83% detected once. Sample: PBMCs or T cells enriched from blood (not recorded which). These TCRs come from a man aged 25 to 40 who had recovered from COVID-19. Both conserved end residues are part of each CDR3. The order of the fields is CDR3 DNA, CDR3 protein, V gene, clone size, J gene, D gene. The D gene is left open where the match is weak. Some rows mark clone size as missing; the rest say once, few, many or name a class of expanded clone.

TGTGCCAGCAGCGTAGCTCTCGGGGAAAGCGAGCAGTACTTC | CASSVALGESEQYF | TRBV9 | . | TRBJ2-7 | .
TGTGCCAGCTCACCCACAACTAGAACAGATACGCAGTATTTT | CASSPTTRTDTQYF | TRBV18 | . | TRBJ2-3 | .
TGTGCCAGCAGTGGAGCAGGGACAGATACGCAGTATTTT | CASSGAGTDTQYF | TRBV9 | . | TRBJ2-3 | .
TGTGCCAGCAGTGGACAGGGTGGGTCACCCCTCCACTTT | CASSGQGGSPLHF | TRBV2 | . | TRBJ1-6 | TRBD1
TGCGCCAGCAGTCGGCTAGCGGGCTACGAGCAGTACTTC | CASSRLAGYEQYF | TRBV10-2 | . | TRBJ2-7 | TRBD2
TGCGCCAGCAGCTTGAACCCAGGGCCCCAAGAGACCCAGTACTTC | CASSLNPGPQETQYF | TRBV5-1 | . | TRBJ2-5 | .
TGTGCCAGCAGGGGGGGACAGTTGAACACTGAAGCTTTCTTT | CASRGGQLNTEAFF | TRBV27 | . | TRBJ1-1 | TRBD1
TGTGCCACCAGTGGGAGGGGGGGTTCAGCGAACACCGGGGAGCTGTTTTTT | CATSGRGGSANTGELFF | TRBV24-1 | . | TRBJ2-2 | .
TGTGCCAGCAGCCTTGTGGGGGCTGGTGGCTACACCTTC | CASSLVGAGGYTF | TRBV3-1/TRBV3-2 | . | TRBJ1-2 | .
TGCGCCAGCAGCCAGGGCATCGGGGGGGCCTTCTACAATGAGCAGTTCTTC | CASSQGIGGAFYNEQFF | TRBV4-1 | . | TRBJ2-1 | TRBD2
TGTGCCAGCCAAGCTCAGCCCGGGAGGGCTTTCTTT | CASQAQPGRAFF | TRBV12-3/TRBV12-4 | . | TRBJ1-1 | .
TGTGCCAGCAGTCCATTCGGGGGGGGCACAGATACGCAGTATTTT | CASSPFGGGTDTQYF | TRBV27 | once | TRBJ2-3 | TRBD2
TGTGCCAGCAGCTTGACTAGCGGGGGGATTGGGGCCAACGTCCTGACTTTC | CASSLTSGGIGANVLTF | TRBV11-2 | . | TRBJ2-6 | TRBD2
TGCAGCGTTTATCCAATAGAGACAGGGTCTGGAAACACCATATATTTT | CSVYPIETGSGNTIYF | TRBV29-1 | . | TRBJ1-3 | TRBD1
TGTGCCAGCAGGACACAGGGGGCTTCTGGCTACACCTTC | CASRTQGASGYTF | TRBV12-3/TRBV12-4 | . | TRBJ1-2 | TRBD1
TGCGCCAGCGGTACAGGCTCCACAGATACGCAGTATTTT | CASGTGSTDTQYF | TRBV5-1 | . | TRBJ2-3 | .
TGCGCCAGCAGCGGGGCGGCTAATAATTCACCCCTCCACTTT | CASSGAANNSPLHF | TRBV5-1 | . | TRBJ1-6 | .
TGCGCCAGCAGCCAAGATAGGGGGGGAGGCCAAGAGACCCAGTACTTC | CASSQDRGGGQETQYF | TRBV4-1 | . | TRBJ2-5 | .
TGCAGTGCGTGGGGGGGGGAGACCCAGTACTTC | CSAWGGETQYF | TRBV20-1 | . | TRBJ2-5 | TRBD2
TGTGCCAGCAGGGGAGCCGGGACAGCGGATGAAAAACTGTTTTTT | CASRGAGTADEKLFF | TRBV2 | few | TRBJ1-4 | TRBD1
TGTGCCAGCAGCCAAGGAGGGGAGGTGCAGTTCTTC | CASSQGGEVQFF | TRBV14 | . | TRBJ2-1 | .
TGTGCCAGCAGCTTGAGCCGCGATTCACCCCTCCACTTT | CASSLSRDSPLHF | TRBV5-8 | . | TRBJ1-6 | .
TGTGCCAGCAGCTCGACCCGGGCTAGCGGGAAGAACACCGGGGAGCTGTTTTTT | CASSSTRASGKNTGELFF | TRBV11-2 | . | TRBJ2-2 | TRBD2
TGTGCCAGCAGCACGATTAGCGGGGTGATTGAAAAGACCCAGTACTTC | CASSTISGVIEKTQYF | TRBV7-3 | . | TRBJ2-5 | TRBD2
TGTGCCAGCACCGAAATACCGGACATTCTGGGGATCACTGAAGCTTTCTTT | CASTEIPDILGITEAFF | TRBV9 | few | TRBJ1-1 | .
TGTGCTAGCAGCCCCTGGTCCGGGACTAGCGGGCAGCAGTTCTTC | CASSPWSGTSGQQFF | TRBV11-2 | . | TRBJ2-1 | TRBD2
TGTGCCAGTGCCGGGACAGGGCTCTCCCAGCCCCAGCATTTT | CASAGTGLSQPQHF | TRBV19 | . | TRBJ1-5 | TRBD1
TGTGCCAGCTCAACGGGACAGGGTACTGCTGAAGCTTTCTTT | CASSTGQGTAEAFF | TRBV18 | . | TRBJ1-1 | TRBD1
TGTGCCAGCTCACCTTTCAGGGTCAATCAGCCCCAGCATTTT | CASSPFRVNQPQHF | TRBV18 | . | TRBJ1-5 | .
TGCGCCAGCAGCTTGGGGTCGACTAGCGGGACAGATACGCAGTATTTT | CASSLGSTSGTDTQYF | TRBV5-1 | once | TRBJ2-3 | TRBD2
TGCGCCAGCAGCCAAGGAATTAGCGGGAGAGAGACCCAGTACTTC | CASSQGISGRETQYF | TRBV4-1 | . | TRBJ2-5 | TRBD2
TGTGCCAGCAGATCGACAAGCCCTGGGGCCAACGTCCTGACTTTC | CASRSTSPGANVLTF | TRBV27 | . | TRBJ2-6 | .
TGTGCCAGCAACCGCGCCGGGACAGGCTGGAACACTGAAGCTTTCTTT | CASNRAGTGWNTEAFF | TRBV6-6 | . | TRBJ1-1 | TRBD1
TGTGCCAGCAGTGAAAGAGTAACAGGGGGCATAGGTCAGCCCCAGCATTTT | CASSERVTGGIGQPQHF | TRBV6-1 | . | TRBJ1-5 | TRBD1
TGTGCCAGCAGCTCCTTGGAGGGACAGGGGGCGCACGAAAAACTGTTTTTT | CASSSLEGQGAHEKLFF | TRBV7-9 | . | TRBJ1-4 | TRBD1
TGTGCCAGCAGTGAACGGGGCGGGACTAGCCCGATACACGAGCAGTACTTC | CASSERGGTSPIHEQYF | TRBV2 | few | TRBJ2-7 | TRBD2
TGTGCCACCAGTGATGGGTCGAGCGGGATCTACAATGAGCAGTTCTTC | CATSDGSSGIYNEQFF | TRBV24-1 | . | TRBJ2-1 | TRBD2
TGTGCCAGTAGTATCCTGGGGGGAACAGGGAACACTGAAGCTTTCTTT | CASSILGGTGNTEAFF | TRBV19 | few | TRBJ1-1 | .
TGTGCCAGCAGTACTAGCGGGAGGGCCAGGGAGCAGTTCTTC | CASSTSGRAREQFF | TRBV2 | . | TRBJ2-1 | TRBD2
TGTGCCAGCAGCCCTGATGGAGTGGCGGCGACCGGGGAGCTGTTTTTT | CASSPDGVAATGELFF | TRBV9 | . | TRBJ2-2 | .
TGTGCCAGCAGCTCCAGGACAGGGGGCGGCTACACCTTC | CASSSRTGGGYTF | TRBV5-4 | . | TRBJ1-2 | TRBD1
TGTGCCAGCTCAGGACAGGGCTCTGGGGCCAACGTCCTGACTTTC | CASSGQGSGANVLTF | TRBV18 | . | TRBJ2-6 | TRBD1
TGTGCCAGCAGCCACAACCCGGGACTAGCAGTTTACAATGAGCAGTTCTTC | CASSHNPGLAVYNEQFF | TRBV9 | . | TRBJ2-1 | TRBD2
TGTGCCAGCAGTTATGGCCAAGGCAGGGGGTCACCCCTCCACTTT | CASSYGQGRGSPLHF | TRBV27 | once | TRBJ1-6 | TRBD1
TGTGCCAGCAGCCAGGTCCATACAGGGGGCTATGGCTACACCTTC | CASSQVHTGGYGYTF | TRBV3-1/TRBV3-2 | . | TRBJ1-2 | TRBD1
TGTGCCAGTATCCCTGGGACAGGGAGGGACACTGAAGCTTTCTTT | CASIPGTGRDTEAFF | TRBV19 | . | TRBJ1-1 | TRBD1
TGCGCCAGCAGGCGACTGGGGCCCACAGATACGCAGTATTTT | CASRRLGPTDTQYF | TRBV5-1 | . | TRBJ2-3 | .
TGTGCCAGCAGCCCGGACAGCAACTATGGCTACACCTTC | CASSPDSNYGYTF | TRBV7-2 | many | TRBJ1-2 | .